This T cell receptor (beta chain) emerged from a study of PD-1 blockade in mismatch repair-deficient tumors. Study summary: Patients had approximately 13 mismatch repair-deficient cancer types, all previously treated and progressing.

General observations from the study: Tumor-resident clones, often absent from pretreatment blood, expanded after pembrolizumab and then contracted.

On this clone itself: Antigen unknown.

Measured with immunoSEQ multiplex PCR; TCRdb has only the in-frame clones, and not every one. The sample has around 48,000 clones; 78% are singletons. This clonotype was obtained from an adult with mismatch repair-deficient cancer. Specimen: peripheral blood, collected 4 weeks after starting pembrolizumab.

DNA of the CDR3: TGTGCCAGCATGCGGGATCTCGGGGAGCTGTTTTTT. Its protein is CASMRDLGELFF. The J gene is TRBJ2-2, the V gene TRBV2; D might be TRBD2 (6 bases). The V gene's germline CDR1 is SNHLY and CDR2 FYNNEI. V gave up 7 bases and J gave up 7 bases, with 10 bases separating them. The CDR3 contains 12 residues.